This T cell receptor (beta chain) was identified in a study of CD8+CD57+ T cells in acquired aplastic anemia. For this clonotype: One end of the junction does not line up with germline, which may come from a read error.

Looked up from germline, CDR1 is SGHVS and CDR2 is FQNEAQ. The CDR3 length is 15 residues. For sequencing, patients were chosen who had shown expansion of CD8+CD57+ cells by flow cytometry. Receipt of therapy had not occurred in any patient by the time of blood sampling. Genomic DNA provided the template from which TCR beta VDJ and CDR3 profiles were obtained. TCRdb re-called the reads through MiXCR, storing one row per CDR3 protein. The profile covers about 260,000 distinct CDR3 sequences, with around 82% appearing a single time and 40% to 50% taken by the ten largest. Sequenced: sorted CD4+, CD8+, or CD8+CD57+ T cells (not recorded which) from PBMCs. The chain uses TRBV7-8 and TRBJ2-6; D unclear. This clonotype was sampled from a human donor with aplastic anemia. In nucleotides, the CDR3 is TGTGCCACCAGCAGAGATCACTCCGCAGACAACGTCCTGACTTTC. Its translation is CATSRDHSADNVLTF.